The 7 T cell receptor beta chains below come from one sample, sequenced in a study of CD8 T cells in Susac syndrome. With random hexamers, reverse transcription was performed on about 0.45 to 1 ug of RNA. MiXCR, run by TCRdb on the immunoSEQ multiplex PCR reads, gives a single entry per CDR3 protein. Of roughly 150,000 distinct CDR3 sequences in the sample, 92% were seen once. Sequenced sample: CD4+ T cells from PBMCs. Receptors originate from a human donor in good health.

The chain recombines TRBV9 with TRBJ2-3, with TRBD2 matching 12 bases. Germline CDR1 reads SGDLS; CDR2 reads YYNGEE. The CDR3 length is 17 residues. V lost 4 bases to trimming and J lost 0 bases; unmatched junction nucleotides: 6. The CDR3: CASSLAGGPASTDTQYF. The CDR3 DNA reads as TGTGCCAGCAGCCTAGCGGGAGGGCCTGCTAGCACAGATACGCAGTATTTT. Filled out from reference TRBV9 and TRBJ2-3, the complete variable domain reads DSGVTQTPKHLITATGQRVTLRCSPRSGDLSVYWYQQSLDQGLQFLIQYYNGEERAKGNILERFSAQQFPDLHSELNLSSLELGDSALYFCASSLAGGPASTDTQYFGPGTRLTVL.

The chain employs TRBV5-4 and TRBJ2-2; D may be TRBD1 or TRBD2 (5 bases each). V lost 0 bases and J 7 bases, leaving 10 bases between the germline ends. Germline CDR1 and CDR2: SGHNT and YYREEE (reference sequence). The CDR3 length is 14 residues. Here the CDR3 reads CASSLEGTLGELFF. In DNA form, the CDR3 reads TGTGCCAGCAGCTTGGAAGGGACCCTCGGGGAGCTGTTTTTT.

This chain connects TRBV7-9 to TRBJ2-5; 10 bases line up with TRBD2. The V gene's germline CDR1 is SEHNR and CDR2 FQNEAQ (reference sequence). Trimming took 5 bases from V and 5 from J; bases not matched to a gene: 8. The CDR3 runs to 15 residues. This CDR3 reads CASSPSGGPQETQYF. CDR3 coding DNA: TGTGCCAGCAGCCCTAGCGGGGGCCCCCAGGAGACCCAGTACTTC.

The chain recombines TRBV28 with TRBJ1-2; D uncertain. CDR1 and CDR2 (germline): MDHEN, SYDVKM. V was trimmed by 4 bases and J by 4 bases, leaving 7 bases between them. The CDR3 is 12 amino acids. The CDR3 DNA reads TGTGCCAGCAGTTACAAACTCTATGGCTACACCTTC. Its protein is CASSYKLYGYTF.

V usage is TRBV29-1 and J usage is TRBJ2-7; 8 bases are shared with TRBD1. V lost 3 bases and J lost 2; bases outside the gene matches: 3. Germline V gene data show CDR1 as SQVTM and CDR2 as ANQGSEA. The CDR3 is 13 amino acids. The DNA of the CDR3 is TGCAGCGTTGATGAACAGGGGGCCTACGAGCAGTACTTC. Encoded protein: CSVDEQGAYEQYF.

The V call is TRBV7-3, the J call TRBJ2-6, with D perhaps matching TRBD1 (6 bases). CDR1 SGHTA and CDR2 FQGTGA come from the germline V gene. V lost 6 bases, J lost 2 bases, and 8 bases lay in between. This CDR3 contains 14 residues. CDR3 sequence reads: CASSEGAGANVLTF. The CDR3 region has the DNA TGTGCCAGCAGTGAGGGGGCTGGGGCCAACGTCCTGACTTTC.

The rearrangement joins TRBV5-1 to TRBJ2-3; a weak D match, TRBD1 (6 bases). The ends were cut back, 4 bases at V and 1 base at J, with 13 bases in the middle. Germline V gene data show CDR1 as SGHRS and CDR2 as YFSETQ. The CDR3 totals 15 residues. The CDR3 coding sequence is TGCGCCAGCAGCGTCGGGACACCACGCACAGATACGCAGTATTTT. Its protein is CASSVGTPRTDTQYF.